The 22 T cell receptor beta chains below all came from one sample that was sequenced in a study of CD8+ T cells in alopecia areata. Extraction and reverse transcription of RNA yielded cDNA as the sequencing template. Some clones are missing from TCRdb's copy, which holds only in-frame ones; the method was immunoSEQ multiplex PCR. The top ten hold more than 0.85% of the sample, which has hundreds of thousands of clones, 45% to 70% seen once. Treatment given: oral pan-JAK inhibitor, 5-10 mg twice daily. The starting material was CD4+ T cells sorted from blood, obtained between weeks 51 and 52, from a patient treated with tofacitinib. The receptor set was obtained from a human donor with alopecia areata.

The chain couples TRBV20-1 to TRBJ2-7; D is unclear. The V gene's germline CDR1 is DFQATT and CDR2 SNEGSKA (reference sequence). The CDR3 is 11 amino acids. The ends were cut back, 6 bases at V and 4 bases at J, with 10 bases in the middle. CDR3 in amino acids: CSAEAEYEQYF. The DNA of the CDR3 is TGCAGTGCCGAGGCTGAGTACGAGCAGTACTTC.

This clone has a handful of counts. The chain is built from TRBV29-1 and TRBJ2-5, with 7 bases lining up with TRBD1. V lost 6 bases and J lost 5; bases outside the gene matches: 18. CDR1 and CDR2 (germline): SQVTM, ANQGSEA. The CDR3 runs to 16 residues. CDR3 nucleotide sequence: TGCAGCGTCGACCCTACCGGGACAGTCTCTGTGGAGACCCAGTACTTC. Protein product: CSVDPTGTVSVETQYF.

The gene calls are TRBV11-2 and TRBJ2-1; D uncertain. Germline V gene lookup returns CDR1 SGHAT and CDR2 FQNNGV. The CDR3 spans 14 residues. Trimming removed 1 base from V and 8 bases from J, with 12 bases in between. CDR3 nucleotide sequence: TGTGCCAGCAGCTTAGTTACGCGATACGATGAGCAGTTCTTC. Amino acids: CASSLVTRYDEQFF.

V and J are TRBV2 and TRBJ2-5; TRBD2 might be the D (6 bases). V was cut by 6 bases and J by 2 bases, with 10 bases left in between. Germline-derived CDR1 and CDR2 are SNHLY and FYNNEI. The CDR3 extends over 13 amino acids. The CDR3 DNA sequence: TGTGCCAGCAGGGGACTGGAGCAAGAGACCCAGTACTTC. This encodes CASRGLEQETQYF.

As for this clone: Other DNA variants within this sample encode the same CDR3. CDR3 loop: CSAESGANVLTF. In DNA, the CDR3 is TGCAGCGCGGAGTCAGGGGCCAACGTCCTGACTTTC. The chain combines TRBV29-1 with TRBJ2-6; D remains ambiguous. CDR3 length equals 12 residues. V was shortened by 7 bases and J by 4 bases, with 8 bases between the two germline ends. The germline V gene has CDR1 SQVTM and CDR2 ANQGSEA. Full variable domain (rest looked up from reference TRBV29-1 and TRBJ2-6): SAVISQKPSRDICQRGTSLTIQCQVDSQVTMMFWYRQQPGQSLTLIATANQGSEATYESGFVIDKFPISRPNLTFSTLTVSNMSPEDSSIYLCSAESGANVLTFGAGSRLTVL.

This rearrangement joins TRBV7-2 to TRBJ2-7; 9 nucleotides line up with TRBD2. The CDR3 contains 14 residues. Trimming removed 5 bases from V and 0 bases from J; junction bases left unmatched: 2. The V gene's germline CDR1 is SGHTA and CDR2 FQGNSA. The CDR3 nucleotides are TGTGCCAGCAGCCCTAGCGGGAACTCCTACGAGCAGTACTTC. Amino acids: CASSPSGNSYEQYF.

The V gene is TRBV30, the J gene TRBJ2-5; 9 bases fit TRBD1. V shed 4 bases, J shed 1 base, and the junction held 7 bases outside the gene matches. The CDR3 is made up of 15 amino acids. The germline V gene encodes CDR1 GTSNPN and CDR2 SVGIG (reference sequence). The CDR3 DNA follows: TGTGCCTGGACAACGGGACAGGGAGTCCAAGAGACCCAGTACTTC. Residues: CAWTTGQGVQETQYF.

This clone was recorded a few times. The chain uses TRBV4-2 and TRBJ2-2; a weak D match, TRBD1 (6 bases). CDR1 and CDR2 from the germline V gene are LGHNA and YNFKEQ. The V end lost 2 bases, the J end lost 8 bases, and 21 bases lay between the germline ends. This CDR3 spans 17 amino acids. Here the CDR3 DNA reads TGTGCCAGCAGCCAACGTCGAGCAGGGGTAGGATCAGGGGAGCTGTTTTTT. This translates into CASSQRRAGVGSGELFF.

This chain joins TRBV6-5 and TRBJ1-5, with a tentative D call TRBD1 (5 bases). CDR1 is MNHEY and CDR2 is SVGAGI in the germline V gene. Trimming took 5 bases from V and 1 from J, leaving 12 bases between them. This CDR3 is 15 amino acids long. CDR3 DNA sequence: TGTGCCAGCAGTCGGGACCTCGCCAGCAATCAGCCCCAGCATTTT. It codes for CASSRDLASNQPQHF.

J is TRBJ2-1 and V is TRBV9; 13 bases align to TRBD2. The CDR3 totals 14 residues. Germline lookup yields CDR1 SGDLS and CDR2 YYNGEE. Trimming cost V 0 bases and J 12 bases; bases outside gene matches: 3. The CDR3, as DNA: TGTGCCAGCAGCGTAGCACTAGCGGGGGGGCGGCAGTTCTTC. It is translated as CASSVALAGGRQFF.

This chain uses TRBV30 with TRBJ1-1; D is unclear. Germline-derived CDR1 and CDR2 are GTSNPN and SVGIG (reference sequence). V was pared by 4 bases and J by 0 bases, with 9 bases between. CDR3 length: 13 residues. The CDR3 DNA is TGTGCCTGGAACGTAAAGCTGAACACTGAAGCTTTCTTT. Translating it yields CAWNVKLNTEAFF.

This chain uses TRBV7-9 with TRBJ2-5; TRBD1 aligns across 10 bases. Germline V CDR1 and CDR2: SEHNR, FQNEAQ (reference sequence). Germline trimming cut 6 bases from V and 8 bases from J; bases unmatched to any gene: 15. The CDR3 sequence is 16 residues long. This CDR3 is CASSPLSWTGGRTQYF. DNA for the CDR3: TGTGCCAGCAGTCCCCTTTCATGGACAGGGGGGAGAACCCAGTACTTC.

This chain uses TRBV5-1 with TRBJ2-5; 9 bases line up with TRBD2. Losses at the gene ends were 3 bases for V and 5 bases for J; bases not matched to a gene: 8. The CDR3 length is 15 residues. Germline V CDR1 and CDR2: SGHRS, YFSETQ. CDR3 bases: TGCGCCAGCAGCTCCCAAGCGGGGGGAAGGGAGACCCAGTACTTC. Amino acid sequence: CASSSQAGGRETQYF.

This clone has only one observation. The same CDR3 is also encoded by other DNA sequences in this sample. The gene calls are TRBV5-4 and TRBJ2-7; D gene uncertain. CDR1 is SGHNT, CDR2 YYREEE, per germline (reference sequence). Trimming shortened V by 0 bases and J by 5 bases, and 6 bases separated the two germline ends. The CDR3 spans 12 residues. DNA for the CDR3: TGTGCCAGCAGCTTGGATGGCGACGAGCAGTACTTC. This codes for CASSLDGDEQYF.

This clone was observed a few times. CDR3 sequence: CAISDPGPTYEQYF. As DNA, the CDR3 is TGTGCCATCAGTGATCCGGGGCCCACCTACGAGCAGTACTTC. This chain joins TRBV10-3 and TRBJ2-7; either TRBD1 or TRBD2 may supply D (5 bases each). The CDR3 consists of 14 residues. From germline, CDR1 is ENHRY and CDR2 SYGVKD. V lost 3 bases, J lost 2 bases, and 11 bases lay in between.

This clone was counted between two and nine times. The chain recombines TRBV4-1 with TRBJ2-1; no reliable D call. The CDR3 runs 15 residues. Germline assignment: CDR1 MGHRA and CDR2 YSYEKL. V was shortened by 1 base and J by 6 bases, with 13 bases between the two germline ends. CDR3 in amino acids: CASSQVGGKINEQFF. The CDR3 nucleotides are TGCGCCAGCAGCCAAGTAGGTGGGAAGATCAATGAGCAGTTCTTC.

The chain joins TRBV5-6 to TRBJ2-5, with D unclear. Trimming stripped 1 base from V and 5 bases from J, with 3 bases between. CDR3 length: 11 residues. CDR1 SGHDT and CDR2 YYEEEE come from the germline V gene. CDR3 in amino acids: CASSLMETQYF. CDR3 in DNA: TGTGCCAGCAGCTTGATGGAGACCCAGTACTTC.

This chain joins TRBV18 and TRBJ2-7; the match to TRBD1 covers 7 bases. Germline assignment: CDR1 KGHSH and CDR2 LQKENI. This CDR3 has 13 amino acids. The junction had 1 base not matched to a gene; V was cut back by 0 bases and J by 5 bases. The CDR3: CASSPPGGDEQYF. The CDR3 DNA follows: TGTGCCAGCTCACCACCAGGGGGCGACGAGCAGTACTTC.

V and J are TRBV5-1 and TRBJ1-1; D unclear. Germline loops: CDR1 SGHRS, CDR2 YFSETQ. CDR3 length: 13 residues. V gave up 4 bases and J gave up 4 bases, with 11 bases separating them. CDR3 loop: CASSQDVGTEAFF. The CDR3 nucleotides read TGCGCCAGCAGCCAGGACGTAGGCACTGAAGCTTTCTTT. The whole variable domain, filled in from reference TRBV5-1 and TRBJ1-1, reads KAGVTQTPRYLIKTRGQQVTLSCSPISGHRSVSWYQQTPGQGLQFLFEYFSETQRNKGNFPGRFSGRQFSNSRSEMNVSTLELGDSALYLCASSQDVGTEAFFGQGTRLTVV.

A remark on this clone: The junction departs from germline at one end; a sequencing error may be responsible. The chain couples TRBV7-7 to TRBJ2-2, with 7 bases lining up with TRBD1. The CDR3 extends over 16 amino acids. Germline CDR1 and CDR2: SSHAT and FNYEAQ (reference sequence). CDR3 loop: CASSLTTGANTGELFF. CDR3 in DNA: TGTGCTAGCAGCCTAACTACAGGGGCCAACACCGGGGAGCTGTTTTTT. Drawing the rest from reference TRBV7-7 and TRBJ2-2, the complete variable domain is GAGVSQSPRYKVTKRGQDVTLRCDPISSHATLYWYQQALGQGPEFLTYFNYEAQPDKSGLPSDRFSAERPEGSISTLTIQRTEQRDSAMYRCASSLTTGANTGELFFGEGSRLTVL.

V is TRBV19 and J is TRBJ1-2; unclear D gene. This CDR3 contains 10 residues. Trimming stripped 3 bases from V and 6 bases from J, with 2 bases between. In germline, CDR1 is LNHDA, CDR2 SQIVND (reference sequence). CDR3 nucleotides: TGTGCCAGTAGTATGAATGGCTACACCTTC. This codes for CASSMNGYTF.

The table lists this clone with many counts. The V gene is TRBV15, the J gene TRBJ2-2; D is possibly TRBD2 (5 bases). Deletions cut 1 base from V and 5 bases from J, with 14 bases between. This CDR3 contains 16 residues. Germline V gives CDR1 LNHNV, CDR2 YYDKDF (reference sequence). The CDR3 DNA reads TGTGCCACCAGCAGAGGAGCTAGCTCGGGAACCGGGGAGCTGTTTTTT. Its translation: CATSRGASSGTGELFF.